This paragraph reports one TCR beta chain. The antigen is unknown. RNA, at about 0.45 to 1 ug, was reverse transcribed with random hexamers. An immunoSEQ multiplex PCR amplified TCR beta CDR3 over 54 Vbeta and 13 Jbeta. One entry per CDR3 protein results from TCRdb running MiXCR on the immunoSEQ multiplex PCR reads. In the table there are under 300,000 distinct CDR3 sequences, 90% to 97% of which are singletons. This specimen belongs to a study of CD8 T cells in Susac syndrome. Study information: Within the group of sequenced Susac syndrome patients, about six had active disease and eight or nine were in remission.

V lost 8 bases, J lost 0 bases, and 14 bases lay in between. The CDR3 consists of 14 residues. Germline V gene data show CDR1 as MDHEN and CDR2 as SYDVKM. Study-wide results and caveats: CD4+ T cell repertoires in Susac syndrome lacked clonal expansion.

The V and J genes are TRBV28 and TRBJ2-7; a possible D gene is TRBD1 (6 bases). This clonotype originated in a human donor with Susac syndrome. Specimen: CD4+ T cells from PBMCs. CDR3 DNA: TGTGCCAGCCGCAGGGGCGGCAGCTCCTACGAGCAGTACTTC. Its translation is CASRRGGSSYEQYF.